Presented here are 18 T cell receptor beta chains from one specimen sequenced in a study of cytomegalovirus exposure and HLA in healthy donors. It was with 60 Vbeta and 13 Jbeta primers that the PCR ran. Repertoires were generated with immunoSEQ multiplex PCR, while TCRdb's copy carries only in-frame clones and drops some. The sample contains approximately 140,000 clones, 55% to 80% of which appear only once. The sample was PBMCs. The source of these receptors is a woman in her fifties or sixties in good health and CMV-seropositive.

This clone was detected only a few times. The J gene is TRBJ2-3, the V gene TRBV11-2; unclear D gene. The CDR3 is made up of 15 amino acids. Germline CDR1 and CDR2: SGHAT and FQNNGV. Trimming took 7 bases from V and 0 from J, leaving 14 bases between them. CDR3 region: CASTRNPISTDTQYF. The CDR3 DNA sequence: TGTGCCAGCACCCGCAACCCTATTAGCACAGATACGCAGTATTTT.

This chain uses TRBV4-3 with TRBJ2-3; 7 bases fit TRBD2. The CDR3 length is 16 residues. Germline CDR1 reads LGHNA; CDR2 reads YSLEER. The ends lost 0 bases at V and 0 bases at J; junction bases unmatched: 3. Here the CDR3 DNA reads TGCGCCAGCAGCCAAGATCTAGCGGAGAGCACAGATACGCAGTATTTT. Encoded protein: CASSQDLAESTDTQYF.

The chain joins TRBV7-2 to TRBJ2-5; 11 bases match TRBD2. Trimming cost V 7 bases and J 2 bases; bases outside gene matches: 9. This CDR3 is built from 16 residues. Germline lookup yields CDR1 SGHTA and CDR2 FQGNSA. The CDR3 bases are TGTGCCAGCACCAGGAGTAGCGGGGGGGGACAAGAGACCCAGTACTTC. It specifies CASTRSSGGGQETQYF.

The genes are TRBV2 and TRBJ2-1; possible D gene TRBD2, 5 bases. Trimming took off 7 bases at V and 4 bases at J, with 17 bases between the two ends. Germline V gene sequence: CDR1 SNHLY, CDR2 FYNNEI. The CDR3 totals 15 residues. DNA of the CDR3: TGTGCCAGCAAGATCAGCGGTGCGTATTACAATGAGCAGTTCTTC. Translated, it gives CASKISGAYYNEQFF.

The chain employs TRBV18 and TRBJ2-7, with a tentative D call TRBD1 (6 bases). V lost 4 bases and J 0 bases, leaving 13 bases between the germline ends. Germline CDR1 reads KGHSH; CDR2 reads LQKENI. This CDR3 comprises 15 residues. The CDR3 coding sequence is TGTGCCAGCTCACGACCGACAGGCCGCTCCTACGAGCAGTACTTC. Protein: CASSRPTGRSYEQYF.

The sample holds a few counts of this clone. This rearrangement joins TRBV10-3 to TRBJ2-5; 9 positions match TRBD1. The CDR3 is made up of 14 amino acids. Germline V CDR1 and CDR2: ENHRY, SYGVKD. Losses at the gene ends were 5 bases for V and 5 bases for J; bases not matched to a gene: 6. CDR3 protein: CAISSGTGFETQYF. The CDR3 region has the DNA TGTGCCATCAGTTCCGGGACAGGGTTCGAGACCCAGTACTTC.

This chain uses TRBV15 with TRBJ2-3, with a weak D call TRBD2 (5 bases). V gave up 1 base and J gave up 0 bases, with 8 bases separating them. Germline loops: CDR1 LNHNV, CDR2 YYDKDF (reference sequence). This CDR3 comprises 15 residues. The CDR3 DNA sequence: TGTGCCACCAGCAGAGGAGCGGATAGCACAGATACGCAGTATTTT. Translated: CATSRGADSTDTQYF.

The V gene is TRBV11-1, the J gene TRBJ2-7; TRBD2 matches 10 bases. Germline V gene data show CDR1 as SGHAT and CDR2 as FQDESV (reference sequence). V lost 4 bases, J lost 4 bases, and 7 bases stayed unmatched. CDR3 length: 15 amino acids. CDR3 in amino acids: CASSSLLAGVYEQYF. CDR3 sequence (DNA): TGTGCCAGCAGCTCCTTGCTAGCGGGAGTGTACGAGCAGTACTTC.

The gene calls are TRBV9 and TRBJ2-5; 9 bases align to TRBD2. V was pared by 0 bases and J by 5 bases, with 2 bases of the junction left unmatched. Germline-derived CDR1 and CDR2 are SGDLS and YYNGEE. The CDR3 runs to 14 residues. The CDR3 sequence: CASSVASGRETQYF. The CDR3 region has the DNA TGTGCCAGCAGCGTAGCAAGCGGGAGGGAGACCCAGTACTTC.

The chain combines TRBV5-6 with TRBJ1-5; TRBD1 might be the D (6 bases). V was cut by 0 bases and J by 5 bases, with 15 bases left in between. The CDR3 has 16 amino acids. Per germline, CDR1 SGHDT and CDR2 YYEEEE. Here the CDR3 reads CASSLENQQGDQPQHF. The CDR3 DNA reads TGTGCCAGCAGCTTGGAGAACCAACAGGGTGATCAGCCCCAGCATTTT.

This sequence joins TRBV6-6 and TRBJ2-7; 10 bases match TRBD2. This CDR3 comprises 15 residues. V gave up 2 bases and J gave up 0 bases; unmatched junction bases: 1. Germline V gene lookup returns CDR1 MNHNY and CDR2 SVGAGI (reference sequence). Here the CDR3 DNA reads TGTGCCAGCAGTTACCAGCGGGAGGGCTCCTACGAGCAGTACTTC. Protein product: CASSYQREGSYEQYF.

This chain joins TRBV27 and TRBJ1-5; 7 nucleotides match TRBD1. The junction had 9 bases not matched to a gene; V was cut back by 8 bases and J by 5 bases. CDR3 length equals 14 residues. From germline, CDR1 is MNHEY and CDR2 SMNVEV (reference sequence). The DNA for the CDR3 is TGTGCCAGCGGACTAAGGGGACAGTATCAGCCCCAGCATTTT. Its protein product is CASGLRGQYQPQHF.

The J gene is TRBJ2-6, the V gene TRBV30; TRBD2 might be the D (8 bases). Between the trimmed V and J ends, which lost 2 bases and 4 bases, there was a span of 21 bases. CDR1 is GTSNPN and CDR2 is SVGIG in the germline V gene (reference sequence). The CDR3 covers 18 residues. The CDR3 spells CAWSTGGTAYIGANVLTF. The CDR3 nucleotides read TGTGCCTGGAGTACGGGGGGGACAGCCTATATAGGGGCCAACGTCCTGACTTTC.

This clone came up a few times. The chain links TRBV6-6 to TRBJ2-2; 7 nucleotides match TRBD2. V lost 4 bases and J lost 7; bases outside the gene matches: 12. CDR1 is MNHNY, CDR2 SVGAGI, per germline (reference sequence). This CDR3 spans 16 amino acids. CDR3 bases: TGTGCCAGCAGTTTCCCGTTGGGGGAGGGTCTCGGGGAGCTGTTTTTT. Protein sequence: CASSFPLGEGLGELFF.

The CDR3 loop reads CASRQDPNEKLFF. CDR3 DNA: TGTGCCAGCAGACAGGACCCTAATGAAAAACTGTTTTTT. This sequence joins TRBV28 and TRBJ1-4, with D perhaps TRBD1 (5 bases). The CDR3 sequence is 13 residues long. Germline assignment: CDR1 MDHEN and CDR2 SYDVKM. Trimming pared 6 bases from V and 3 bases from J, leaving 8 bases between.

This chain uses TRBV7-2 with TRBJ2-5; weak D call: TRBD2 (5 bases). The length of the CDR3 is 15 residues. V was shortened by 5 bases and J by 4 bases, with 17 bases between the two germline ends. Germline V gene data show CDR1 as SGHTA and CDR2 as FQGNSA. CDR3 sequence: CASSIGGLRRETQYF. The CDR3 region has the DNA TGTGCCAGCAGCATCGGAGGTCTAAGGAGAGAGACCCAGTACTTC.

The chain has TRBV6-5 and TRBJ1-5; a weak D match, TRBD1 (5 bases). V lost 0 bases and J 5 bases, leaving 8 bases between the germline ends. The CDR3 runs 14 residues. Germline CDR1 reads MNHEY; CDR2 reads SVGAGI. CDR3 DNA sequence: TGTGCCAGCAGTTACTCCAGGGCGGATCAGCCCCAGCATTTT. It translates to CASSYSRADQPQHF.

The chain combines TRBV27 with TRBJ1-5; D remains unclear. The CDR3 totals 15 residues. Germline CDR1 is MNHEY and CDR2 is SMNVEV (reference sequence). Deletions cut 5 bases from V and 2 bases from J, with 13 bases between. CDR3 nucleotides: TGTGCCAGCAGTCCTCGGCGAGAGGGCAATCAGCCCCAGCATTTT. Its protein product is CASSPRREGNQPQHF.